Below, 2 T cell receptor beta chains from the same sample are listed, as sequenced in a study of T cell responses to AZD1222 COVID-19 vaccine. The repertoire was sequenced with immunoSEQ multiplex PCR; TCRdb's copy has only in-frame clones and lacks some. The sample lists 68,000 or so clones, approximately 80% occurring once. The sample in question was peripheral blood, obtained on day 0 of AZD1222 vaccination. These receptors were collected from an adult in good health.

CDR3: CASTGQGKTEAFF. The CDR3 nucleotides are TGTGCCAGCACCGGACAGGGAAAAACTGAAGCTTTCTTT. The chain combines TRBV2 with TRBJ1-1; the match to TRBD1 covers 8 bases. This CDR3 has 13 residues. Germline CDR1 reads SNHLY; CDR2 reads FYNNEI. Trimming cost V 7 bases and J 5 bases; bases outside gene matches: 6.

The V call is TRBV7-2, the J call TRBJ1-2; the D is unclear. CDR3 length equals 14 residues. Germline V gives CDR1 SGHTA, CDR2 FQGNSA. Trimming pared 0 bases from V and 5 bases from J, leaving 10 bases between. CDR3 region: CASSLAGPEYGYTF. The CDR3 bases are TGTGCCAGCAGCTTAGCGGGCCCGGAGTATGGCTACACCTTC.